The clone carrying this T cell receptor (beta chain) was counted only a few times. This sample is drawn from a study of immune characterization of retroperitoneal liposarcoma. MiXCR, run by TCRdb on the PCR reads, gives a single entry per CDR3 protein. This table has 2,500 to 3,500 distinct CDR3 sequences, approximately 50% appearing once. The ends were cut back, 1 base at V and 7 bases at J, with 23 bases in the middle. CDR1 is SGHVS, CDR2 FQNEAQ, per germline. There are 18 residues in the CDR3. The chain joins TRBV7-8 to TRBJ2-1, with D uncertain. Input material: tumor tissue. The receptor was isolated from a male donor with retroperitoneal liposarcoma. The CDR3 reads CASSLVGLTPTKSNEQFF. Here the CDR3 DNA reads TGTGCCAGCAGCTTAGTGGGTCTAACTCCGACCAAGTCAAATGAGCAGTTCTTC.